The clone carrying this T cell receptor beta chain was detected only a few times. The CDR3 contains 15 residues. The germline gives CDR1 DFQATT, CDR2 SNEGSKA (reference sequence). V shed 3 bases and J shed 6 bases, with 21 bases lying between them. This entry belongs to a study of T cells after yellow fever vaccination. Each CDR3 protein gets one entry after TCRdb re-called the 5' RACE reads with MiXCR. The sample has 450,000 to 600,000 distinct CDR3 sequences; roughly 12% are singletons. The sample here was PBMCs, taken on the day of the yellow fever booster vaccination. This receptor was identified in a man aged 30 to 39 who received the YFV17D yellow fever vaccine. The chain links TRBV20-1 to TRBJ2-7; TRBD1 or TRBD2 may be the D gene (5 bases each). The CDR3 loop reads CSASGVPGTHAEQYF. Here the CDR3 DNA reads TGCAGTGCTAGCGGAGTCCCTGGGACCCACGCCGAGCAGTACTTC.